This TCR beta chain was observed in a study of blood T cell repertoires in COVID-19. Turning to the study itself: Collection of acute and convalescent COVID-19 samples took place in the United States, Italy and Spain. Sources were T cells, B-cell-depleted T cells, or PBMCs; the material itself was cDNA or gDNA.

The CDR3 is 14 residues long. Trimming left V 4 bases short and J 0 bases short, with 7 bases between. Germline V gene lookup returns CDR1 MNHEY and CDR2 SMNVEV (reference sequence). As handled by the study authors: The authors estimated nucleated cell counts from reference gene primer amplification. The assay was immunoSEQ multiplex PCR, and TCRdb's table has in-frame clones only and misses some. D and trimming were read from the DNA, whereas the V and J calls and clone size are those reported in that table. Among 150,000 to 160,000 clones listed, over 65% were seen once. The sequenced material came from peripheral blood. The TCR comes from a man older than 75 with acute or convalescent COVID-19. This chain connects TRBV27 to TRBJ1-3; the D gene is possibly TRBD1 (5 bases). The CDR3 is CASSSGHSGNTIYF. DNA for the CDR3: TGTGCCAGCAGTTCCGGACACTCTGGAAACACCATATATTTT.